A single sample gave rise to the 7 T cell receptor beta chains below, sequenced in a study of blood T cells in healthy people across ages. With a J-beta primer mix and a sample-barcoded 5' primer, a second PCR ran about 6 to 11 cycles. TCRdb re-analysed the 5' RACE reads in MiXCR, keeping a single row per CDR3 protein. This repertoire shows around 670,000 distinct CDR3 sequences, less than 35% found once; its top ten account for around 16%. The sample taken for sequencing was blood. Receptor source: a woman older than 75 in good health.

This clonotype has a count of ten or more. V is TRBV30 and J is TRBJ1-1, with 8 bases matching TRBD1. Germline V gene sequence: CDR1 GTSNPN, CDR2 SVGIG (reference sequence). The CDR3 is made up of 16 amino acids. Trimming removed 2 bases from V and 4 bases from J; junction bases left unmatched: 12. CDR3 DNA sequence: TGTGCCTGGAGTCTTGGACAGGGTGGAATGGGCACTGAAGCTTTCTTT. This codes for CAWSLGQGGMGTEAFF.

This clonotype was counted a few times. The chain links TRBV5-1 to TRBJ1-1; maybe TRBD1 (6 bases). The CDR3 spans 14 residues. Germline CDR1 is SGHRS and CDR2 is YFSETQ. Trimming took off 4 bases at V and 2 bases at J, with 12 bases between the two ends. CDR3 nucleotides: TGCGCCAGCAGCAAGTACAGGGATAACACTGAAGCTTTCTTT. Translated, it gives CASSKYRDNTEAFF.

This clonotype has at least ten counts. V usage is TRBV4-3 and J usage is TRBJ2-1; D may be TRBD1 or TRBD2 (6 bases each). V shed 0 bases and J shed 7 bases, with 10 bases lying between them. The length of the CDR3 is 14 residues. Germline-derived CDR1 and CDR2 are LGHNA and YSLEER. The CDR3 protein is CASSQERGRNEQFF. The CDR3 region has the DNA TGCGCCAGCAGCCAAGAAAGGGGGAGGAATGAGCAGTTCTTC.

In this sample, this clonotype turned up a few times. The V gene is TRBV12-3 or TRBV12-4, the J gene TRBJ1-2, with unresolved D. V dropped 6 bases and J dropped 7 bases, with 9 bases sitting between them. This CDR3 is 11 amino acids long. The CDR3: CASSLGCGYTF. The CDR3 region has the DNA TGTGCCAGCAGCCTGGGATGTGGCTACACCTTC.

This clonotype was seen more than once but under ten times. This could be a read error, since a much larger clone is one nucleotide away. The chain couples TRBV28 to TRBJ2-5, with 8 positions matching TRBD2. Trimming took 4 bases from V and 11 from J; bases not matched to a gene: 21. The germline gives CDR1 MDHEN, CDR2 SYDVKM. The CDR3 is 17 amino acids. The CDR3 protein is CASSSLSARGAYNEQYF. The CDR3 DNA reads TGTGCCAGCAGTTCCCTTTCCGCGCGGGGGGCTTACAATGAGCAGTACTTC.

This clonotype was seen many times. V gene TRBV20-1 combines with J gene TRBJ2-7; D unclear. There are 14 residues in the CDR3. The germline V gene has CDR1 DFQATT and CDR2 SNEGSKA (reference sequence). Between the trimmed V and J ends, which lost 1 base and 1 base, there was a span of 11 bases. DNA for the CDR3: TGCAGTGCTAGAGTCCAGGATAGGTCCTACGAGCAGTACTTC. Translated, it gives CSARVQDRSYEQYF.

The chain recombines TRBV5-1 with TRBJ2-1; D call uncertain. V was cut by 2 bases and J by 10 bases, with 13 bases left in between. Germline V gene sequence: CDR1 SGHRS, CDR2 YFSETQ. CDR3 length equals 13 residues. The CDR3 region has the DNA TGCGCCAGCAGCTTTGGTCAAACCTACGAGCAGTTCTTC. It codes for CASSFGQTYEQFF. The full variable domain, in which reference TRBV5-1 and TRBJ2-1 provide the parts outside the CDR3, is KAGVTQTPRYLIKTRGQQVTLSCSPISGHRSVSWYQQTPGQGLQFLFEYFSETQRNKGNFPGRFSGRQFSNSRSEMNVSTLELGDSALYLCASSFGQTYEQFFGPGTRLTVL.